Following are 2 T cell receptor beta chains from one sample sequenced in a study of cytomegalovirus exposure and HLA in healthy donors. The PCR employed 60 Vbeta primers together with 13 Jbeta primers. Here immunoSEQ multiplex PCR was the method, and the copy in TCRdb shows in-frame clones only, minus some. This sample's table reports over 120,000 clones. Sequenced material: PBMCs. The source is a male donor in good health and CMV-seronegative.

The genes are TRBV6-5 and TRBJ2-3, with D perhaps matching TRBD2 (6 bases). The CDR3 totals 15 residues. Trimming left V 0 bases short and J 3 bases short, with 10 bases between. Germline V lookup: CDR1 MNHEY, CDR2 SVGAGI. Here the CDR3 DNA reads TGTGCCAGCAGTTACTCCCTAGCGAAAACAGATACGCAGTATTTT. Protein: CASSYSLAKTDTQYF.

The chain employs TRBV4-2 and TRBJ2-2; a possible D gene is TRBD1 (7 bases). The germline V and J ends were trimmed by 0 bases and 1 base, with 12 bases remaining between them. Germline CDR1 reads LGHNA; CDR2 reads YNFKEQ. The CDR3 sequence is 17 residues long. The CDR3 DNA reads as TGTGCCAGCAGCCAAGATCAGGGGGGCCGGAACACCGGGGAGCTGTTTTTT. It codes for CASSQDQGGRNTGELFF.